The 10 T cell receptor beta chains in this list originate from one sample, sequenced in a study of blood T cell repertoires in COVID-19. Using immunoSEQ multiplex PCR, the repertoire was profiled, and TCRdb retains in-frame clones only, with some absent. The data show 40,000 to 45,000 clones, about nine tenths seen once. Sequencing was carried out using peripheral blood. These receptors were obtained from a man aged 55 to 70 with active COVID-19.

J is TRBJ1-2 and V is TRBV7-9; D is undetermined. CDR1 SEHNR and CDR2 FQNEAQ come from the germline V gene (reference sequence). This CDR3 spans 14 amino acids. The germline V and J ends were trimmed by 3 bases and 4 bases, with 12 bases remaining between them. CDR3 residues: CASSFGGAAYGYTF. The CDR3 DNA follows: TGTGCCAGCAGCTTTGGTGGTGCGGCCTATGGCTACACCTTC.

This chain links TRBV11-3 with TRBJ2-2; D ambiguous. CDR1 is SGHNT and CDR2 is YENEEA in the germline V gene. The length of the CDR3 is 18 residues. V lost 2 bases and J 1 base, leaving 17 bases between the germline ends. The CDR3 nucleotides read TGTGCCAGCAGCTTACAAGCGACCACGTCTCTGAACACCGGGGAGCTGTTTTTT. Encoded protein: CASSLQATTSLNTGELFF. Based on the CDR3 plus reference TRBV11-3 and TRBJ2-2, the full variable domain is EAGVVQSPRYKIIEKKQPVAFWCNPISGHNTLYWYLQNLGQGPELLIRYENEEAVDDSQLPKDRFSAERLKGVDSTLKIQPAELGDSAVYLCASSLQATTSLNTGELFFGEGSRLTVL.

The V and J genes are TRBV7-3 and TRBJ2-3, with 8 bases aligning to TRBD2. The V gene end was trimmed by 6 bases and the J gene end by 2 bases; junction bases not matched to a gene: 7. The CDR3 is 15 residues long. Per the germline V gene, CDR1 is SGHTA and CDR2 is FQGTGA. For the CDR3, the DNA is TGTGCCAGCAGTCGTAGCGGGACTATCACAGATACGCAGTATTTT. It translates to CASSRSGTITDTQYF.

V gene TRBV11-1 combines with J gene TRBJ2-1; 7 bases line up with TRBD2. Germline V gene sequence: CDR1 SGHAT, CDR2 FQDESV (reference sequence). The CDR3 is 15 amino acids. With 2 bases clipped from V and 4 bases from J, the junction kept 5 bases outside the gene matches. This CDR3 reads CASSLQSGGYNEQFF. The CDR3 DNA reads as TGTGCCAGCAGCTTACAGTCGGGGGGATACAATGAGCAGTTCTTC.

A few counts support this clone. The chain carries TRBV7-2 and TRBJ2-1, with 10 bases matching TRBD2. Trimming took 5 bases from V and 8 from J; bases not matched to a gene: 6. Germline values: CDR1 SGHTA, CDR2 FQGNSA. This CDR3 has 14 residues. The CDR3 loop reads CASSLSSGSDEQFF. The CDR3, as DNA: TGTGCCAGCAGCCTTTCTAGCGGGAGCGATGAGCAGTTCTTC.

The genes are TRBV6-5 and TRBJ2-7, with a tentative D call TRBD2 (7 bases). From germline, CDR1 is MNHEY and CDR2 SVGAGI. V was clipped by 7 bases and J by 3 bases, with 13 bases between them. The CDR3 loop spans 13 amino acids. The CDR3 bases are TGTGCCAGCATGAGGGGGGGAAGCTACGAGCAGTACTTC. This sequence encodes CASMRGGSYEQYF.

The CDR3, as DNA: TGTGCCAGTAGCTCTACAGGGGATCAGCCCCAGCATTTT. Translating gives CASSSTGDQPQHF. The chain uses TRBV19 and TRBJ1-5, with TRBD1 identical over 7 bases. The germline CDR1 and CDR2 sequences are LNHDA and SQIVND (reference sequence). The CDR3 sequence is 13 residues long. Trimming took 6 bases from V and 5 from J; bases not matched to a gene: 4. The full variable domain, with the rest looked up from reference TRBV19 and TRBJ1-5, is DGGITQSPKYLFRKEGQNVTLSCEQNLNHDAMYWYRQDPGQGLRLIYYSQIVNDFQKGDIAEGYSVSREKKESFPLTVTSAQKNPTAFYLCASSSTGDQPQHFGDGTRLSIL.

The chain couples TRBV19 to TRBJ1-5, with 7 bases matching TRBD1. V gave up 7 bases and J gave up 5 bases; unmatched junction bases: 17. Per germline, CDR1 LNHDA and CDR2 SQIVND (reference sequence). The CDR3 extends over 17 amino acids. CDR3 sequence reads: CASTVHETGRQYQPQHF. The CDR3 bases are TGTGCCAGTACCGTTCACGAGACAGGGAGGCAATATCAGCCCCAGCATTTT. Combining the CDR3 with reference TRBV19 and TRBJ1-5 gives the whole variable domain DGGITQSPKYLFRKEGQNVTLSCEQNLNHDAMYWYRQDPGQGLRLIYYSQIVNDFQKGDIAEGYSVSREKKESFPLTVTSAQKNPTAFYLCASTVHETGRQYQPQHFGDGTRLSIL.

The chain is built from TRBV12-3 or TRBV12-4 and TRBJ1-1; possibly TRBD1 for D (5 bases). The CDR3 extends over 13 amino acids. V was clipped by 4 bases and J by 0 bases, with 6 bases between them. The CDR3 spells CASSWDLNTEAFF. The DNA of the CDR3 is TGTGCCAGCAGTTGGGACTTGAACACTGAAGCTTTCTTT.

V gene TRBV5-1 combines with J gene TRBJ1-3, with TRBD1 as a possible D gene (5 bases). The V gene's germline CDR1 is SGHRS and CDR2 YFSETQ. V lost 2 bases and J 8 bases, leaving 17 bases between the germline ends. The CDR3 has 15 amino acids. CDR3 sequence (DNA): TGCGCCAGCAGCTTCGACGGGGACTCGGTATACACCATATATTTT. It specifies CASSFDGDSVYTIYF.